The clone carrying this TCR beta chain was picked up many times. The data were taken from a study of CD8+CD57+ T cells in acquired aplastic anemia. About the research overall: The DNA of sorted CD4+ and CD8+ cells averaged roughly 3.2 ug.

Patients included in sequencing had previously demonstrated CD8+CD57+ cell expansion by flow cytometry. Genomic DNA provided the template from which TCR beta VDJ and CDR3 profiles were obtained. TCRdb re-analysed the reads in MiXCR, keeping a single row per CDR3 protein. The sample contains hundreds of thousands of distinct CDR3 sequences, 40% to 60% of which appear only once. Germline CDR1 and CDR2: DFQATT and SNEGSKA (reference sequence). With 7 bases removed from V and 9 bases from J, the gap between germline ends came to 13 bases. This CDR3 spans 12 amino acids. The clonotype originates from a human donor with aplastic anemia. The sequencing sample was made of sorted CD4+, CD8+, or CD8+CD57+ T cells (not recorded which) from PBMCs. The rearrangement uses TRBV20-1 and TRBJ1-6, with TRBD1 as a possible D gene (6 bases). Written as DNA, the CDR3 is TGCAGTGGGGGGGGGCCAAGTTCACCCCTCCACTTT. Its translation is CSGGGPSSPLHF.